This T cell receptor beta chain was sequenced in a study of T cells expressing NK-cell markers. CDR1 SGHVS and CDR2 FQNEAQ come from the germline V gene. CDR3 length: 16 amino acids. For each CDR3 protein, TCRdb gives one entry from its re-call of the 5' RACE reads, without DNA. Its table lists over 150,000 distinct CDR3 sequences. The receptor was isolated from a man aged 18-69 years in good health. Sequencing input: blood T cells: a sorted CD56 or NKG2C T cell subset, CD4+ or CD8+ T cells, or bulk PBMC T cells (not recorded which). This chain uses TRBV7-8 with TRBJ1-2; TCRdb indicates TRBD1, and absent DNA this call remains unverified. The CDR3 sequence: CASSPWWQGDNYGYTF.